What follows are 9 T cell receptor beta chains derived from one specimen sequenced in a study of siplizumab effects on memory and regulatory T cells. Method: immunoSEQ multiplex PCR; TCRdb's copy keeps in-frame clones and lacks some. The sample lists about 99,000 clones; 85% to 95% were seen once. The sequenced material came from Tregs sorted from blood. The receptors were sampled from a human donor in good health.

This clone has only a few counts. The chain links TRBV7-2 to TRBJ2-3, with D unresolved. Germline assignment: CDR1 SGHTA and CDR2 FQGNSA. V lost 2 bases and J lost 2, with 5 bases in between. The CDR3 contains 13 residues. The CDR3 DNA reads as TGTGCCAGCAGCTTATTCCCCACAGATACGCAGTATTTT. Translated, it gives CASSLFPTDTQYF. The full variable domain, in which reference TRBV7-2 and TRBJ2-3 provide the parts outside the CDR3, is GAGVSQSPSNKVTEKGKDVELRCDPISGHTALYWYRQSLGQGLEFLIYFQGNSAPDKSGLPSDRFSAERTGGSVSTLTIQRTQQEDSAVYLCASSLFPTDTQYFGPGTRLTVL.

CDR3 amino acids: CASREDRGPSDTQYF. The CDR3 nucleotides are TGTGCCAGCAGAGAGGACAGGGGGCCGTCAGATACGCAGTATTTT. The chain carries TRBV2 and TRBJ2-3; 11 bases line up with TRBD1. Germline loops: CDR1 SNHLY, CDR2 FYNNEI. Trimming cost V 6 bases and J 4 bases; bases outside gene matches: 6. This CDR3 spans 15 amino acids.

This chain links TRBV7-3 with TRBJ2-1; TRBD1 or TRBD2 may be the D gene (5 bases each). Germline V gene data show CDR1 as SGHTA and CDR2 as FQGTGA. There are 17 residues in the CDR3. V lost 5 bases, J lost 5 bases, and 22 bases lay in between. This CDR3 reads CASSTTGGRDAHNEQFF. The CDR3 region has the DNA TGTGCCAGCAGCACCACTGGGGGTAGGGACGCCCACAATGAGCAGTTCTTC.

CDR3 sequence (DNA): TGTGCCAGCAGCTTAGATCCCGGACAGGGATACTCGAACACTGAAGCTTTCTTT. Amino acids: CASSLDPGQGYSNTEAFF. The V gene is TRBV7-6, the J gene TRBJ1-1; 8 bases agree with TRBD1. CDR3 length: 18 amino acids. The junction had 11 bases not matched to a gene; V was cut back by 1 base and J by 1 base. Per the germline V gene, CDR1 is SGHVS and CDR2 is FNYEAQ.

The chain joins TRBV20-1 to TRBJ2-5; the D gene is possibly TRBD1 (6 bases). The length of the CDR3 is 11 residues. V lost 6 bases and J lost 10, with 15 bases in between. CDR1 and CDR2 (germline): DFQATT, SNEGSKA (reference sequence). CDR3 region: CSADRDNGQYF. In nucleotides, the CDR3 is TGCAGTGCGGACCGGGACAACGGCCAGTACTTC.

The rearrangement links TRBV6-6 to TRBJ1-1; D not resolved. The CDR3 runs to 13 residues. Deletions cut 7 bases from V and 5 bases from J, with 14 bases between. Germline CDR1 is MNHNY and CDR2 is SVGAGI (reference sequence). As DNA, the CDR3 is TGTGCCAGCACCGGTTTACCGGGGACTGAAGCTTTCTTT. Protein sequence: CASTGLPGTEAFF.

The V and J genes are TRBV5-8 and TRBJ1-6; D not certain. V gave up 4 bases and J gave up 0 bases, with 11 bases separating them. Germline CDR1 and CDR2: SGHTS and YDEGEE. The CDR3 loop spans 16 amino acids. CDR3 amino acids: CASSPRRSSYNSPLHF. The CDR3 bases are TGTGCCAGCAGCCCGAGGAGGAGCTCCTATAATTCACCCCTCCACTTT.

The chain uses TRBV29-1 and TRBJ2-7, with TRBD2 as a possible D gene (6 bases). Germline lookup yields CDR1 SQVTM and CDR2 ANQGSEA. V was shortened by 5 bases and J by 0 bases, with 14 bases between the two germline ends. The CDR3 has 14 amino acids. The CDR3 loop is CSVLRDSLSYEQYF. CDR3 DNA sequence: TGCAGCGTTCTCCGGGACTCACTCTCCTACGAGCAGTACTTC.

The CDR3 loop reads CASSGLAGGPTQYF. The CDR3 bases are TGTGCCAGCAGCGGACTAGCGGGGGGGCCTACGCAGTATTTT. This chain links TRBV9 with TRBJ2-3; 14 positions match TRBD2. Germline V gene lookup returns CDR1 SGDLS and CDR2 YYNGEE. V shed 3 bases and J 8 bases; nucleotides not matched to a gene: 2. The CDR3 consists of 14 residues.